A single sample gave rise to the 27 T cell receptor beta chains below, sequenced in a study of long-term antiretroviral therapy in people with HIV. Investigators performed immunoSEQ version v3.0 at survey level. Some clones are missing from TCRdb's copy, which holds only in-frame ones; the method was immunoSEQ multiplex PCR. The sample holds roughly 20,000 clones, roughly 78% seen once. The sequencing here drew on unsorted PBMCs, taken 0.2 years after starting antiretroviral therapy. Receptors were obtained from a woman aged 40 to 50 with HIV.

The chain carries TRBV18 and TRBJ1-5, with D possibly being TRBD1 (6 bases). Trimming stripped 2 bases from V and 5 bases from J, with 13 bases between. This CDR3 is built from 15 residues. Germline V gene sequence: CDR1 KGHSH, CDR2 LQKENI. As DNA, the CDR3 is TGTGCCAGCTCACCAGGGACACCGGGGGATCAGCCCCAGCATTTT. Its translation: CASSPGTPGDQPQHF.

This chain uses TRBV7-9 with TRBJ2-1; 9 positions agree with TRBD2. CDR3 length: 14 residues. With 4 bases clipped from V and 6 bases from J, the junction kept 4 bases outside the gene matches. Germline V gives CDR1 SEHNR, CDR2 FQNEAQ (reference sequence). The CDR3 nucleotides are TGTGCCAGCAGCTCGTGGACTAGCGCCAATGAGCAGTTCTTC. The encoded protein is CASSSWTSANEQFF.

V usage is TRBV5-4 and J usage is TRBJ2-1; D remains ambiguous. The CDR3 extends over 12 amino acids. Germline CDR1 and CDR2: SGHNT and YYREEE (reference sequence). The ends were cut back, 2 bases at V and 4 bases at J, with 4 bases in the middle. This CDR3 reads CASSLPYNEQFF. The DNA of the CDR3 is TGTGCCAGCAGCTTACCTTACAATGAGCAGTTCTTC.

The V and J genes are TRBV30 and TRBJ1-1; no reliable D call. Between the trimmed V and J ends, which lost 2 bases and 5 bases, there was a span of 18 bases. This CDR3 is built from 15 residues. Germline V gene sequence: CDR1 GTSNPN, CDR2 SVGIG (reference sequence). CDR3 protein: CAWSPRSGPPTEAFF. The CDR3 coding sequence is TGTGCCTGGAGTCCGCGGTCCGGGCCCCCTACTGAAGCTTTCTTT.

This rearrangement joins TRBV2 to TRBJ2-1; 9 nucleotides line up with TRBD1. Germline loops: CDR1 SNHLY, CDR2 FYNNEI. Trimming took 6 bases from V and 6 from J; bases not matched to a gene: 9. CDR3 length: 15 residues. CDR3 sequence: CASSKTGTGFNEQFF. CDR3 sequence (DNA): TGTGCCAGCAGCAAGACCGGGACAGGGTTCAATGAGCAGTTCTTC. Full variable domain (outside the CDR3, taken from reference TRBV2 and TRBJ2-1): EPEVTQTPSHQVTQMGQEVILRCVPISNHLYFYWYRQILGQKVEFLVSFYNNEISEKSEIFDDQFSVERPDGSNFTLKIRSTKLEDSAMYFCASSKTGTGFNEQFFGPGTRLTVL.

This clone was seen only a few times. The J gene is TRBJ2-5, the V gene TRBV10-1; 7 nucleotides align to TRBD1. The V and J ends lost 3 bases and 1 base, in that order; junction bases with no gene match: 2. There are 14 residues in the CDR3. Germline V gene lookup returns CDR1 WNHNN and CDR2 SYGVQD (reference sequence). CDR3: CASSEGGGQETQYF. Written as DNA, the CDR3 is TGCGCCAGCAGTGAAGGGGGCGGCCAAGAGACCCAGTACTTC.

DNA of the CDR3: TGTGCCAGCAGTGAGTATGGGACCGGAACCTACATGAACACTGAAGCTTTCTTT. Amino acids: CASSEYGTGTYMNTEAFF. V and J are TRBV25-1 and TRBJ1-1; TRBD1 is a possible D gene (5 bases). From germline, CDR1 is MGHDK and CDR2 SYGVNS. This CDR3 has 18 residues. The ends were cut back, 3 bases at V and 0 bases at J, with 20 bases in the middle.

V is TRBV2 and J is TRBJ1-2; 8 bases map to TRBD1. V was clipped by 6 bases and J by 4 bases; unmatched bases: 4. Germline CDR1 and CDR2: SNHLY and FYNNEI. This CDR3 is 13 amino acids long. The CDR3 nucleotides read TGTGCCAGCAGGGACAGGGCTACCTATGGCTACACCTTC. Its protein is CASRDRATYGYTF. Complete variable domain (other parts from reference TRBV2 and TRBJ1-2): EPEVTQTPSHQVTQMGQEVILRCVPISNHLYFYWYRQILGQKVEFLVSFYNNEISEKSEIFDDQFSVERPDGSNFTLKIRSTKLEDSAMYFCASRDRATYGYTFGSGTRLTVV.

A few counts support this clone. This CDR3 reads CASSEDSVYQPQHF. The CDR3 nucleotides are TGTGCCAGCAGTGAAGACTCGGTATATCAGCCCCAGCATTTT. The genes are TRBV6-1 and TRBJ1-5, with D unclear. CDR3 length equals 14 residues. Germline V gene data show CDR1 as MNHNS and CDR2 as SASEGT. Trimming took off 1 base at V and 5 bases at J, with 9 bases between the two ends.

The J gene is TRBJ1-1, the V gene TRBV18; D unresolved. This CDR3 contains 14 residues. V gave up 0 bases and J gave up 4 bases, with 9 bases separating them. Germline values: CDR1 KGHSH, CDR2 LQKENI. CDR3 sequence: CASSPPAQITEAFF. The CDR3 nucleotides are TGTGCCAGCTCACCACCGGCCCAGATCACTGAAGCTTTCTTT.

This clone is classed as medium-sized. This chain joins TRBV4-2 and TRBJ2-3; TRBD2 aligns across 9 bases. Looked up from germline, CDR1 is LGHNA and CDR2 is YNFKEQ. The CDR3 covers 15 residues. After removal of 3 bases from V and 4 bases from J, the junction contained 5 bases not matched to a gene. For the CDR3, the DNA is TGTGCCAGCAGCCAGGCGGGAGGGGCCCCAGATACGCAGTATTTT. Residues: CASSQAGGAPDTQYF.

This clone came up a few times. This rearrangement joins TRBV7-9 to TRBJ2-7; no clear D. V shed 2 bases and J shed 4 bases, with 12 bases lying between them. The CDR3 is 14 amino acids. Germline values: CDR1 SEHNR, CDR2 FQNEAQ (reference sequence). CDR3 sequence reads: CASSLSPGSYEQYF. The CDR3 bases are TGTGCCAGCAGCTTATCCCCGGGTTCTTACGAGCAGTACTTC.

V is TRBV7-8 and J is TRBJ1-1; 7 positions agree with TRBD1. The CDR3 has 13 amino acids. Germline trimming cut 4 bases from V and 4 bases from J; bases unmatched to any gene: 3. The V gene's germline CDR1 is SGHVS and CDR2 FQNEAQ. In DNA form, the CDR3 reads TGTGCCAGCAGCTCCAGGGGGGGCACTGAAGCTTTCTTT. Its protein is CASSSRGGTEAFF.

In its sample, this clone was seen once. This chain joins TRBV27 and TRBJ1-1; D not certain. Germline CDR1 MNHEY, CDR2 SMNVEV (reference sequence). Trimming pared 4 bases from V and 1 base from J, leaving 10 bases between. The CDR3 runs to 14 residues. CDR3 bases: TGTGCCAGCAGTTCCTTTACACGGAACACTGAAGCTTTCTTT. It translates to CASSSFTRNTEAFF.

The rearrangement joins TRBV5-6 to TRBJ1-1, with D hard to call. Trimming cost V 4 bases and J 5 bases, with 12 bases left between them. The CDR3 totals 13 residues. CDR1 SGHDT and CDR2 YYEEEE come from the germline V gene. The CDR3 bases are TGTGCCAGCAGCCTGTCATGGGAGACTGAAGCTTTCTTT. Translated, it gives CASSLSWETEAFF.

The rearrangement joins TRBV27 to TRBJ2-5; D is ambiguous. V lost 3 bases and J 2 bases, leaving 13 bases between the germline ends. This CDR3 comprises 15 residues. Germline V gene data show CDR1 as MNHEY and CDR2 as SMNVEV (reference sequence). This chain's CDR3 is CASSFSPGEQETQYF. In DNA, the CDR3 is TGTGCCAGCAGTTTTTCCCCTGGTGAGCAAGAGACCCAGTACTTC.

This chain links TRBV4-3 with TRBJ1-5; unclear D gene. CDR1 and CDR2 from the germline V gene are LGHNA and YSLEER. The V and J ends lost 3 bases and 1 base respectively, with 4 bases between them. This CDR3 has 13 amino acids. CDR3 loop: CASSQDSNQPQHF. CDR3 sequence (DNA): TGCGCCAGCAGCCAGGACAGCAATCAGCCCCAGCATTTT.

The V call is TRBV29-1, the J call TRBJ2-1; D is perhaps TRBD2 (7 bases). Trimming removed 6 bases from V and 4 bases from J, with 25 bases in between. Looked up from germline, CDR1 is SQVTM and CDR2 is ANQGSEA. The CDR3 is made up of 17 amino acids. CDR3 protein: CSVLRPSGGGSYNEQFF. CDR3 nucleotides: TGCAGCGTCCTCCGACCTAGTGGGGGGGGCTCGTACAATGAGCAGTTCTTC.

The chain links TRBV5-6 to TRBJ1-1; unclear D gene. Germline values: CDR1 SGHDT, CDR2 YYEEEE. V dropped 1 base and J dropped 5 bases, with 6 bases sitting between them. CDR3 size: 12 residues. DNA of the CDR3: TGTGCCAGCAGCTTGCTTCTTACTGAAGCTTTCTTT. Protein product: CASSLLLTEAFF. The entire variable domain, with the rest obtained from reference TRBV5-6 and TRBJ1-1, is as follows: DAGVTQSPTHLIKTRGQQVTLRCSPKSGHDTVSWYQQALGQGPQFIFQYYEEEERQRGNFPDRFSGHQFPNYSSELNVNALLLGDSALYLCASSLLLTEAFFGQGTRLTVV.

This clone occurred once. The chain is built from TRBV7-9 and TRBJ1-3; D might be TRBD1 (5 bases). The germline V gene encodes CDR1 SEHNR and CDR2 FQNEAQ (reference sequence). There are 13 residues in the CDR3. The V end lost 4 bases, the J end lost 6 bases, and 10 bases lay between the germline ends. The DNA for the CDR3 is TGTGCCAGCAGCTCCGGGACGGTAAACACCATATATTTT. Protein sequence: CASSSGTVNTIYF.

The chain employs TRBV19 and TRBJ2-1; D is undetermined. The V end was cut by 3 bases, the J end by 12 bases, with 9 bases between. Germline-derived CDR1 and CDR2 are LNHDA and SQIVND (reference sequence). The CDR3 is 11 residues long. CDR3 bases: TGTGCCAGTAGTATGGGAACTTGGCAGTTCTTC. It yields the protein CASSMGTWQFF.

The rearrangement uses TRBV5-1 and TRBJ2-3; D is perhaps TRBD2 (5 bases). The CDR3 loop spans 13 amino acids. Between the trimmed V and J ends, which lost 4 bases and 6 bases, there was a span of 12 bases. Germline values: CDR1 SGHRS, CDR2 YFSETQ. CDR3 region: CASSDGVRDTQYF. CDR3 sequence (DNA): TGCGCCAGCAGCGACGGGGTTAGGGATACGCAGTATTTT.

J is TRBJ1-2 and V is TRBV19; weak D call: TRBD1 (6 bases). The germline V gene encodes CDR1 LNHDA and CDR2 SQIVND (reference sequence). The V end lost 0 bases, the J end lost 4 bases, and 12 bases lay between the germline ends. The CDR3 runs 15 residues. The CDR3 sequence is CASSIDLGRGYGYTF. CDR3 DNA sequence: TGTGCCAGTAGTATAGATCTGGGCAGGGGCTATGGCTACACCTTC.

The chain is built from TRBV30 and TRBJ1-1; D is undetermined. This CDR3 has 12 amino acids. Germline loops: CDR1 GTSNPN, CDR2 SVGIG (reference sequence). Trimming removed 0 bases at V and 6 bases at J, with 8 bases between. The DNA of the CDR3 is TGTGCCTGGAGTGTACTGGTCTCTGAAGCTTTCTTT. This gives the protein CAWSVLVSEAFF.

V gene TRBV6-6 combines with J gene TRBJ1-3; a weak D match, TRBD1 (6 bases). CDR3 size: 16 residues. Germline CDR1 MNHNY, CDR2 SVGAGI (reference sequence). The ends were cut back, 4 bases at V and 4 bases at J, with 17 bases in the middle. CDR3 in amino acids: CASSWVGGARGNTIYF. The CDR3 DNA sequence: TGTGCCAGCAGTTGGGTCGGGGGGGCGCGGGGAAACACCATATATTTT.

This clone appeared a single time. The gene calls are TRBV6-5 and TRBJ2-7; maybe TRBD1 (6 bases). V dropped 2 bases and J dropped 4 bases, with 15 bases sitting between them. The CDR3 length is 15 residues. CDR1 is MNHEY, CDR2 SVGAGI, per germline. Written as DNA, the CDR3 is TGTGCCAGCAGTTACGCCTACAGGGAGTCTTACGAGCAGTACTTC. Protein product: CASSYAYRESYEQYF.

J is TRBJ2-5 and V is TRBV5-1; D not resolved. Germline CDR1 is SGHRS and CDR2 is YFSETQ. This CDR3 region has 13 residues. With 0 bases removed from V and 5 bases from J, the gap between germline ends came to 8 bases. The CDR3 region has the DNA TGCGCCAGCAGCTTGGAAGGTGGGGAGACCCAGTACTTC. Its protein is CASSLEGGETQYF.